One and the same sample provided the 20 T cell receptor beta chains below, sequenced in a study of T cell repertoires in cytomegalovirus infection. The antigens for these receptors are not known. One entry per CDR3 protein, called by TCRdb with MiXCR from the reads. The sample has about 280,000 distinct CDR3 sequences, 20% to 25% seen once. This sample comprised cultured PBMCs, obtained from culture after CMV antigen stimulation. These receptors all stem from a human donor in good health (CMV status not recorded). Some clones in this sample may be carry-over from other donors' samples.

Ten or more counts support this clonotype. The J gene is TRBJ1-2, the V gene TRBV6-2 or TRBV6-3, with 8 bases fitting TRBD1. V shed 5 bases and J 5 bases; nucleotides not matched to a gene: 7. This CDR3 has 14 residues. CDR1 MNHEY and CDR2 SVGEGT come from the germline V gene. The CDR3, as DNA: TGTGCCAGCAGTACAGGACAGGGAGCTTATGGCTACACCTTC. Amino acids: CASSTGQGAYGYTF.

The chain couples TRBV28 to TRBJ2-5, with 7 positions matching TRBD2. The V and J ends lost 9 bases and 6 bases, in that order; junction bases with no gene match: 13. Germline CDR1 MDHEN, CDR2 SYDVKM. The CDR3 has 14 residues. The CDR3 reads CASRLREGWKTQYF. The CDR3, as DNA: TGTGCCAGTAGACTTAGGGAGGGATGGAAGACCCAGTACTTC.

In its sample, this clonotype was seen a few times. V and J are TRBV12-3 or TRBV12-4 and TRBJ1-4, with D perhaps matching TRBD1 (5 bases). V gave up 3 bases and J gave up 5 bases, with 10 bases separating them. The CDR3 covers 14 residues. The CDR3 loop reads CASSLRGSNEKLFF. The CDR3 DNA reads as TGTGCCAGCAGTTTGAGGGGATCCAATGAAAAACTGTTTTTT.

This clonotype is a singleton in its sample. This chain uses TRBV27 with TRBJ2-7; 9 bases are shared with TRBD1. The V gene's germline CDR1 is MNHEY and CDR2 SMNVEV (reference sequence). The trim removed 4 bases at V and 6 bases at J, leaving 7 bases unmatched. The CDR3 length is 14 residues. Written as DNA, the CDR3 is TGTGCCAGCAGTTCCGGGACAGGGAATGTCGAGCAGTACTTC. Translated, it gives CASSSGTGNVEQYF.

The chain recombines TRBV30 with TRBJ2-7; 14 nucleotides line up with TRBD2. J lost 5 bases, V lost 4 bases, and 13 bases had no gene match. The CDR3 is made up of 17 amino acids. Per germline, CDR1 GTSNPN and CDR2 SVGIG (reference sequence). The CDR3 spells CAWTLNRTSGRSHEQYV. As DNA, the CDR3 is TGTGCCTGGACCCTTAACCGGACTAGCGGGAGGTCCCACGAGCAGTACGTC.

This clonotype was detected many times. The rearrangement joins TRBV4-3 to TRBJ1-1; D is undetermined. The CDR3 totals 15 residues. From germline, CDR1 is LGHNA and CDR2 YSLEER. V was cut by 0 bases and J by 2 bases, with 10 bases left in between. The CDR3 nucleotides are TGCGCCAGCAGCCAAGATCTTCTCCGAAACACTGAAGCTTTCTTT. Translation: CASSQDLLRNTEAFF.

A word on this clonotype: A much larger clone is a single base away; this may be a read error. V gene TRBV7-9 combines with J gene TRBJ2-3, with TRBD2 identical over 7 bases. The CDR3 has 14 amino acids. Germline V lookup: CDR1 SEHNR, CDR2 FQNEAQ (reference sequence). The junction had 3 bases not matched to a gene; V was cut back by 0 bases and J by 6 bases. The CDR3, as DNA: TGTGCCAGCAGCTTAGCGGCGGGAGTCGATACGCAGTATTTT. It is translated as CASSLAAGVDTQYF.

The CDR3 region has the DNA TGTGCCAGCAGCTTTTTGGGCATGCCTGAAGCTTTCTTT. Its translation: CASSFLGMPEAFF. V usage is TRBV7-2 and J usage is TRBJ1-1; no clear D gene. CDR3 size: 13 residues. The germline V and J ends were trimmed by 3 bases and 6 bases, with 11 bases remaining between them. Germline CDR1 reads SGHTA; CDR2 reads FQGNSA. The whole variable domain, remainder taken from reference TRBV7-2 and TRBJ1-1, is GAGVSQSPSNKVTEKGKDVELRCDPISGHTALYWYRQSLGQGLEFLIYFQGNSAPDKSGLPSDRFSAERTGGSVSTLTIQRTQQEDSAVYLCASSFLGMPEAFFGQGTRLTVV.

The chain joins TRBV4-1 to TRBJ1-4, with a tentative D call TRBD1 (5 bases). The CDR3 totals 15 residues. Germline V gene data show CDR1 as MGHRA and CDR2 as YSYEKL. V was trimmed by 0 bases and J by 12 bases, leaving 17 bases between them. The CDR3 sequence: CASSQDQYGGLELFF. The CDR3 DNA reads as TGCGCCAGCAGCCAAGATCAGTACGGGGGTTTGGAACTGTTTTTT.

There are a few counts of this clonotype. The chain joins TRBV7-9 to TRBJ2-7; 7 nucleotides align to TRBD1. V shed 0 bases, J shed 7 bases, and the junction held 3 bases outside the gene matches. The CDR3 totals 13 residues. Germline assignment: CDR1 SEHNR and CDR2 FQNEAQ (reference sequence). CDR3 coding DNA: TGTGCCAGCAGCTTAGCGGGGACAGTGGAGCAGTACGTC. Translated, it gives CASSLAGTVEQYV.

This clonotype appeared many times. This rearrangement joins TRBV7-2 to TRBJ1-1; possibly TRBD1 for D (6 bases). The germline V and J ends were trimmed by 0 bases and 0 bases, with 11 bases remaining between them. CDR3 size: 16 residues. Per germline, CDR1 SGHTA and CDR2 FQGNSA. CDR3 amino acids: CASSLATGALNTEAFF. The DNA for the CDR3 is TGTGCCAGCAGCTTAGCGACAGGAGCCTTGAACACTGAAGCTTTCTTT. The variable domain in full, completed from reference TRBV7-2 and TRBJ1-1, reads GAGVSQSPSNKVTEKGKDVELRCDPISGHTALYWYRQSLGQGLEFLIYFQGNSAPDKSGLPSDRFSAERTGGSVSTLTIQRTQQEDSAVYLCASSLATGALNTEAFFGQGTRLTVV.

The V gene is TRBV7-2, the J gene TRBJ2-1, with D uncertain. Germline CDR1 reads SGHTA; CDR2 reads FQGNSA. V lost 0 bases, J lost 5 bases, and 8 bases lay in between. The CDR3 is 14 amino acids. This chain's CDR3 is CASSLAAAHNEQFF. The CDR3, as DNA: TGTGCCAGCAGCTTAGCCGCGGCTCACAATGAGCAGTTCTTC.

A few counts support this clonotype. The V call is TRBV7-2, the J call TRBJ2-2; D call uncertain. Germline assignment: CDR1 SGHTA and CDR2 FQGNSA. The CDR3 totals 13 residues. V gave up 5 bases and J gave up 7 bases, with 11 bases separating them. The CDR3 DNA reads as TGTGCCAGCAGCGTACAAGAAGGCGGGGAGCTGTTTTTT. Its translation is CASSVQEGGELFF.

The chain combines TRBV19 with TRBJ1-2; 7 bases agree with TRBD1. The V gene end was trimmed by 7 bases and the J gene end by 3 bases; junction bases not matched to a gene: 8. This CDR3 spans 14 amino acids. Germline V gives CDR1 LNHDA, CDR2 SQIVND (reference sequence). CDR3 amino acids: CASNRGRGDYGYTF. The CDR3 region has the DNA TGTGCCAGTAATCGAGGCAGGGGGGACTATGGCTACACCTTC.

This clonotype came up many times. This rearrangement joins TRBV2 to TRBJ1-2; D is possibly TRBD1 (6 bases). Germline lookup yields CDR1 SNHLY and CDR2 FYNNEI. V was shortened by 9 bases and J by 6 bases, with 20 bases between the two germline ends. CDR3 length equals 14 residues. The CDR3 here is CARGRRGALNGYTF. CDR3 coding DNA: TGTGCCAGGGGAAGGAGGGGGGCGCTGAATGGCTACACCTTC.

This clonotype was observed at least ten times. This rearrangement joins TRBV7-2 to TRBJ1-1; 12 nucleotides align to TRBD1. Germline CDR1 reads SGHTA; CDR2 reads FQGNSA. CDR3 length: 18 amino acids. With 5 bases clipped from V and 1 base from J, the junction kept 11 bases outside the gene matches. CDR3 in DNA: TGTGCCAGCAGCGTGGGACAGGGGGCGCGAATCGGGAACACTGAAGCTTTCTTT. Translation: CASSVGQGARIGNTEAFF.

At least ten counts were recorded for this clonotype. The J gene is TRBJ1-2, the V gene TRBV7-9; D possibly corresponds to TRBD1 (6 bases). There are 13 residues in the CDR3. The germline gives CDR1 SEHNR, CDR2 FQNEAQ (reference sequence). The germline V and J ends were trimmed by 7 bases and 1 base, with 10 bases remaining between them. CDR3 protein: CASTPDSNYGYTF. For the CDR3, the DNA is TGTGCCAGCACCCCGGACAGTAACTATGGCTACACCTTC.

Only a few counts were recorded for this clonotype. The chain joins TRBV7-2 to TRBJ1-2; 7 bases map to TRBD1. V shed 5 bases, J shed 2 bases, and the junction held 14 bases outside the gene matches. The CDR3 runs 17 residues. From germline, CDR1 is SGHTA and CDR2 FQGNSA. CDR3 sequence (DNA): TGTGCCAGCAGCCGACGGAGCCTTTCGGGACAGAACTATGGCTACACCTTC. As protein: CASSRRSLSGQNYGYTF.

This clonotype was seen at least ten times. V usage is TRBV7-2 and J usage is TRBJ1-3, with unresolved D. CDR3 length: 14 residues. Germline-derived CDR1 and CDR2 are SGHTA and FQGNSA. Trimming stripped 5 bases from V and 0 bases from J, with 8 bases between. CDR3 residues: CASSPSSSGNTIYF. CDR3 sequence (DNA): TGTGCCAGCAGCCCCTCAAGCTCTGGAAACACCATATATTTT.

The V gene is TRBV24-1, the J gene TRBJ1-5; D gene uncertain. Germline values: CDR1 KGHDR, CDR2 SFDVKD. Trimming removed 4 bases from V and 4 bases from J, with 7 bases in between. The CDR3 totals 13 residues. CDR3 protein: CATSDDGNQPQHF. Here the CDR3 DNA reads TGTGCCACCAGTGACGACGGAAATCAGCCCCAGCATTTT.